This is a list of T cell receptor beta chains from one sample in a study of vaccination and CD4 T cells after COVID-19. The antigens of these receptors remain unknown. TCRdb re-derived calls from the PCR reads in MiXCR, one entry per CDR3 protein. The sample lists around 15,000 distinct CDR3 sequences, approximately 26% seen once, with roughly 20% in the top ten. The source material was cultured CD4+ T cells from blood. Source of these receptors: a human donor with COVID-19. Both conserved end residues are part of each CDR3. A D gene is named only where the DNA matches it firmly. Only part of the rows carry a size: once, few, many, or a class if the clone is expanded.

>TRBD1|TRBJ1-2|few|15|TRBV28
CASSLGTGWSYGYTF
TGTGCCAGCAGCCTAGGGACAGGGTGGTCCTATGGCTACACCTTC
>TRBD2|TRBJ2-1|NA|16|TRBV20-1
CSARDFGGGTYNEQFF
TGCAGTGCTAGAGATTTTGGCGGGGGGACCTACAATGAGCAGTTCTTC
>TRBD1|TRBJ2-2|few|15|TRBV18
CASSSDRGPDGELFF
TGTGCCAGCTCATCGGACAGGGGGCCTGACGGGGAGCTGTTTTTT
>TRBD1|TRBJ2-5|NA|15|TRBV20-1
CSARDLTGGRETQYF
TGCAGTGCTAGAGACTTGACAGGGGGCAGAGAGACCCAGTACTTC
>NA|TRBJ2-5|NA|15|TRBV12-3/TRBV12-4
CASSFGGAVQETQYF
TGTGCCAGCAGTTTTGGGGGGGCAGTCCAAGAGACCCAGTACTTC
>TRBD2|TRBJ2-7|few|17|TRBV19
CASSFLAGPSQGGEQYF
TGTGCCAGTAGTTTCCTAGCGGGGCCCAGCCAGGGGGGCGAGCAGTACTTC
>NA|TRBJ2-5|NA|15|TRBV14
CASSQMGQHQETQYF
TGTGCCAGCAGCCAGATGGGACAACACCAAGAGACCCAGTACTTC
>NA|TRBJ2-2|NA|14|TRBV7-2
CASSLARQTGELFF
TGTGCCAGCAGCTTAGCGCGGCAGACCGGGGAGCTGTTTTTT
>TRBD2|TRBJ2-7|NA|15|TRBV25-1
CASSEYRGGYNEQYF
TGTGCCAGCAGTGAATACCGCGGGGGTTACAATGAGCAGTACTTC
>NA|TRBJ1-2|NA|11|TRBV11-2
CASSFQGYQTF
TGTGCCAGCAGCTTCCAAGGGTATCAGACCTTC
>NA|TRBJ1-1|NA|15|TRBV7-2
CASSLVMSGRTEAFF
TGTGCCAGCAGCTTAGTAATGTCGGGGAGAACTGAAGCTTTCTTT
>TRBD1|TRBJ1-2|NA|14|TRBV28
CASVGTGGSHGYTF
TGTGCCAGCGTAGGGACAGGGGGATCCCATGGCTACACCTTC
>NA|TRBJ1-2|few|13|TRBV20-1
CSAEEMGAGGYTF
TGCAGTGCTGAAGAGATGGGCGCCGGCGGCTACACCTTC
>NA|TRBJ1-1|few|14|TRBV7-8
CASSLAGGGTEAFF
TGTGCCAGCAGCTTAGCCGGAGGGGGCACTGAAGCTTTCTTT
>TRBD1|TRBJ1-2|NA|15|TRBV12-3/TRBV12-4
CASSLWTGVGYGYTF
TGTGCCAGCAGTCTATGGACAGGGGTGGGTTATGGCTACACCTTC
>TRBD1|TRBJ1-5|few|16|TRBV19
CASSMLQGASNQPQHF
TGTGCCAGTAGTATGTTACAGGGGGCATCTAATCAGCCCCAGCATTTT
>TRBD1|TRBJ2-2|few|16|TRBV25-1
CASSDTTGVGTGELFF
TGTGCCAGCAGTGATACAACAGGGGTGGGCACCGGGGAGCTGTTTTTT
>NA|TRBJ2-1|NA|16|TRBV15
CATSREGGGTYNEQFF
TGTGCCACCAGCAGAGAAGGGGGGGGGACCTACAATGAGCAGTTCTTC
>TRBD2|TRBJ2-7|NA|15|TRBV12-3/TRBV12-4
CASSLAGGVSYEQYF
TGTGCCAGCAGTTTAGCGGGGGGGGTCTCCTACGAGCAGTACTTC
>TRBD2|TRBJ2-5|NA|17|TRBV4-2
CASSQRGPGAGGETQYF
TGTGCCAGCAGCCAGAGGGGACCAGGGGCGGGAGGGGAGACCCAGTACTTC
>TRBD1|TRBJ1-3|NA|15|TRBV5-4
CASSLAGTGRNTIYF
TGTGCCAGCAGCTTGGCCGGGACAGGGAGAAACACCATATATTTT
>NA|TRBJ2-1|NA|13|TRBV12-3/TRBV12-4
CASSTGTYNEQFF
TGTGCCAGCAGTACAGGGACCTACAATGAGCAGTTCTTC
>NA|TRBJ1-5|NA|17|TRBV10-1
CASSGGGPGDGNQPQHF
TGCGCCAGCAGTGGGGGGGGGCCAGGAGATGGGAATCAGCCCCAGCATTTT
>NA|TRBJ1-6|few|16|TRBV6-5
CASSYSPGDYNSPLHF
TGTGCCAGCAGTTACTCTCCAGGGGATTATAATTCACCCCTCCACTTT
>NA|TRBJ2-2|few|18|TRBV7-8
CASSLGGKESPGTGELFF
TGTGCCAGCAGCTTAGGGGGTAAAGAGTCCCCGGGGACCGGGGAGCTGTTTTTT